Listed here is a single TCR beta chain. Sequenced by immunoSEQ multiplex PCR; TCRdb stores in-frame clones only, minus some. The data hold 35,000 to 55,000 clones, with approximately 92% observed a single time. This sample was included in a study of T cell changes during pregnancy in multiple sclerosis. J lost 5 bases, V lost 6 bases, and 14 bases had no gene match. Germline-derived CDR1 and CDR2 are SQVTM and ANQGSEA. The CDR3 spans 16 residues. The sequenced material came from peripheral blood. The receptor comes from a female donor with multiple sclerosis, enrolled in a pregnancy study. This rearrangement joins TRBV29-1 to TRBJ1-1, with 11 nucleotides matching TRBD1. In DNA form, the CDR3 reads TGCAGCGTCGACTTACATTGGGGGACAGGGGGTACTGAAGCTTTCTTT. Encoded protein: CSVDLHWGTGGTEAFF.